Only a few counts were recorded for the clone carrying this T cell receptor (beta chain). As yet, its antigen is unknown. Germline CDR1 and CDR2: GTSNPN and SVGIG (reference sequence). The CDR3 is 11 residues long. All of the isolated RNA was reverse transcribed, so expressed TCRB transcripts were sequenced. Profiling relied on immunoSEQ multiplex PCR, and the TCRdb table lists in-frame clones only, not all of them. Among around 280,000 clones, 15% were seen once, and the ten largest hold less than 0.02%. This record comes from a study of beta chain features in type 1 diabetes. Broader study findings: Patients with Type 1 diabetes showed moderately but significantly shorter TCRB CDR3s in all four CD4+ subsets. Type 1 diabetes patients showed fewer insertions and more deletions at VDJ junctions.

Naive, central memory, regulatory and stem cell-like memory cells within the CD4+ compartment were sorted using CD45RO/CCR7/CD25/CD127/CD95/CD27. The sequenced material came from naive CD4+ T cells from blood. The sequence derives from a man aged 18 to 29 with type 1 diabetes. This chain joins TRBV30 and TRBJ2-7, with a weak D call TRBD2 (6 bases). CDR3 residues: CALEGVQEQYF. The CDR3 DNA reads as TGTGCACTGGAGGGAGTTCAAGAGCAGTACTTC.